The entry below describes one TCR beta chain. Its antigen is undetermined. The study separated CD4+ cells into CD45RA+ naive and CD45RA-negative memory subsets. The entry originates in a study of shared clonotypes between healthy human individuals. Whole-study context: A donor's plate count was three for CD4 naive and three for CD4 memory; CD8 naive had two and CD8 memory one. Study-level points and caveats: Larger estimated richness was generally seen in naive subsets than in memory subsets.

V was clipped by 3 bases and J by 11 bases, with 11 bases between them. CDR1 and CDR2 (germline): MRHNA, SNTAGT. The CDR3 totals 12 residues. DNA at about 210 ng, around 30,000 T cell genomes, went into sorted-subset replicate PCRs. Data came from immunoSEQ multiplex PCR; TCRdb stores just in-frame clones and leaves some out. The sample includes roughly 2.6 million clones, more than 90% of them seen just once. The chain has TRBV6-4 and TRBJ1-5; possibly TRBD1 for D (6 bases). This TCR was recovered from a man aged 18 to 35 in good health. Material: naive CD4+ T cells sorted from blood. Documented subset: CD45RA+ positively selected. The CDR3 DNA is TGTGCCAGCAGTGAGGAGGGGGAGGCCCAGCATTTT. Protein: CASSEEGEAQHF.